The 23 T cell receptor beta chains below all came from one sample that was sequenced in a study of cytomegalovirus exposure and HLA in healthy donors. The repertoire was sequenced with immunoSEQ multiplex PCR; TCRdb's copy has only in-frame clones and lacks some. The table records 65,000 to 80,000 clones, about 94% of them present only once. The sequenced sample was PBMCs. These receptors came from a woman under 30 in good health and CMV-seronegative.

V gene TRBV10-3 combines with J gene TRBJ1-2; perhaps TRBD1 as D (5 bases). This CDR3 has 15 amino acids. V lost 4 bases and J lost 7, with 19 bases in between. Germline assignment: CDR1 ENHRY and CDR2 SYGVKD. The CDR3 sequence is CAISVQQLSGIGYTF. DNA for the CDR3: TGTGCCATCAGTGTACAACAGCTCTCAGGGATTGGCTACACCTTC.

This clone showed up just once. The rearrangement links TRBV27 to TRBJ1-3; 7 bases fit TRBD1. V lost 9 bases and J lost 4; bases outside the gene matches: 12. Germline V lookup: CDR1 MNHEY, CDR2 SMNVEV (reference sequence). This CDR3 comprises 15 residues. The CDR3 spells CASKKTGDRGNTIYF. DNA for the CDR3: TGTGCCAGTAAAAAAACAGGGGATAGGGGAAACACCATATATTTT.

J is TRBJ1-2 and V is TRBV7-2; 8 bases fit TRBD1. From germline, CDR1 is SGHTA and CDR2 FQGNSA. The V and J ends lost 3 bases and 2 bases, in that order; junction bases with no gene match: 5. The CDR3 is 15 residues long. The CDR3 spells CASSLNRGRNYGYTF. The CDR3 region has the DNA TGTGCCAGCAGCTTGAACAGGGGGAGAAACTATGGCTACACCTTC.

The chain has TRBV7-3 and TRBJ2-3; D gene unclear. Germline V gene lookup returns CDR1 SGHTA and CDR2 FQGTGA. Between the trimmed V and J ends, which lost 1 base and 6 bases, there was a span of 11 bases. The CDR3 covers 14 residues. The CDR3 bases are TGTGCCAGCAGCTTAAAGCCCATGGTGGATACGCAGTATTTT. It translates to CASSLKPMVDTQYF.

CDR3 residues: CASSYSRDSGYEQYF. As DNA, the CDR3 is TGTGCCAGCAGTTACTCGCGGGACAGCGGGTACGAGCAGTACTTC. This sequence joins TRBV6-5 and TRBJ2-7; possible D gene TRBD1, 7 bases. CDR3 length: 15 residues. V lost 0 bases and J lost 4, with 13 bases in between. CDR1 and CDR2 from the germline V gene are MNHEY and SVGAGI.

This sequence joins TRBV5-4 and TRBJ2-1, with TRBD2 matching 9 bases. With V trimmed by 6 bases and J by 0 bases, 16 bases remained unmatched. Germline values: CDR1 SGHNT, CDR2 YYREEE (reference sequence). The CDR3 has 19 residues. The CDR3 spells CASTLAGAGGPSSYNEQFF. The CDR3 region has the DNA TGTGCCAGCACCCTAGCAGGAGCGGGGGGCCCTAGCTCCTACAATGAGCAGTTCTTC.

The rearrangement joins TRBV5-1 to TRBJ2-7; D possibly corresponds to TRBD1 (6 bases). The CDR3 has 15 amino acids. CDR1 and CDR2 (germline): SGHRS, YFSETQ. The ends were cut back, 4 bases at V and 3 bases at J, with 17 bases in the middle. CDR3 bases: TGCGCCAGCAGCGAAACCGGACAGAACATCTACGAGCAGTACTTC. Protein sequence: CASSETGQNIYEQYF.

The chain couples TRBV28 to TRBJ1-3, with TRBD1 identical over 7 bases. Looked up from germline, CDR1 is MDHEN and CDR2 is SYDVKM. The CDR3 is 16 residues long. The junction had 11 bases not matched to a gene; V was cut back by 6 bases and J by 3 bases. For the CDR3, the DNA is TGTGCCAGCAGCGCGACAGGGCCGGGCTTTGGAAACACCATATATTTT. Its protein product is CASSATGPGFGNTIYF. Based on the CDR3 plus reference TRBV28 and TRBJ1-3, the full variable domain is DVKVTQSSRYLVKRTGEKVFLECVQDMDHENMFWYRQDPGLGLRLIYFSYDVKMKEKGDIPEGYSVSREKKERFSLILESASTNQTSMYLCASSATGPGFGNTIYFGEGSWLTVV.

This chain uses TRBV7-6 with TRBJ1-1, with D unresolved. Germline assignment: CDR1 SGHVS and CDR2 FNYEAQ. The CDR3 runs to 13 residues. Between the trimmed V and J ends, which lost 2 bases and 0 bases, there was a span of 4 bases. DNA of the CDR3: TGTGCCAGCAGCTTACACTTGAACACTGAAGCTTTCTTT. As protein: CASSLHLNTEAFF.

The J gene is TRBJ2-1, the V gene TRBV18, with 7 bases aligning to TRBD1. Germline values: CDR1 KGHSH, CDR2 LQKENI. V was pared by 0 bases and J by 1 base, with 3 bases of the junction left unmatched. The CDR3 is 16 residues long. The CDR3 nucleotides read TGTGCCAGCTCACCACCAGGCAGGGGGTCCTACAATGAGCAGTTCTTC. Translating gives CASSPPGRGSYNEQFF. Full variable domain (outside the CDR3, taken from reference TRBV18 and TRBJ2-1): NAGVMQNPRHLVRRRGQEARLRCSPMKGHSHVYWYRQLPEEGLKFMVYLQKENIIDESGMPKERFSAEFPKEGPSILRIQQVVRGDSAAYFCASSPPGRGSYNEQFFGPGTRLTVL.

The chain joins TRBV5-1 to TRBJ1-2; 9 nucleotides align to TRBD1. The CDR3 extends over 17 amino acids. The germline V gene has CDR1 SGHRS and CDR2 YFSETQ. V lost 3 bases to trimming and J lost 6 bases; unmatched junction nucleotides: 15. The CDR3 is CASSSPTGGTDLNGYTF. In nucleotides, the CDR3 is TGCGCCAGCAGCTCCCCGACAGGGGGGACCGACCTGAATGGCTACACCTTC. Full variable domain (remainder filled in from reference TRBV5-1 and TRBJ1-2): KAGVTQTPRYLIKTRGQQVTLSCSPISGHRSVSWYQQTPGQGLQFLFEYFSETQRNKGNFPGRFSGRQFSNSRSEMNVSTLELGDSALYLCASSSPTGGTDLNGYTFGSGTRLTVV.

A single count supports this clone. The chain links TRBV14 to TRBJ1-6; the D gene is possibly TRBD1 (6 bases). CDR1 and CDR2 (germline): SGHDN, FVKESK. There are 19 residues in the CDR3. V lost 0 bases and J 5 bases, leaving 20 bases between the germline ends. The CDR3 nucleotides are TGTGCCAGCAGCCAAGATCGGTTTAGTACAGGGAGAGATAATTCACCCCTCCACTTT. Translated: CASSQDRFSTGRDNSPLHF.

V usage is TRBV7-8 and J usage is TRBJ1-1, with a weak D call TRBD1 (6 bases). Germline V gene sequence: CDR1 SGHVS, CDR2 FQNEAQ. The CDR3 is made up of 13 amino acids. V dropped 1 base and J dropped 5 bases, with 8 bases sitting between them. CDR3 sequence: CASSLDRETEAFF. For the CDR3, the DNA is TGTGCCAGCAGCTTAGACAGGGAGACTGAAGCTTTCTTT.

The rearrangement uses TRBV10-3 and TRBJ2-3; TRBD2 agrees at 12 bases. V shed 5 bases, J shed 1 base, and the junction held 10 bases outside the gene matches. The CDR3 loop spans 18 amino acids. The germline CDR1 and CDR2 sequences are ENHRY and SYGVKD. DNA of the CDR3: TGTGCCATCAGTTCCGGAGGACTAGCGGGAAAAGGCACAGATACGCAGTATTTT. This encodes CAISSGGLAGKGTDTQYF.

The chain joins TRBV7-2 to TRBJ2-6, with D maybe TRBD2 (5 bases). V lost 5 bases to trimming and J lost 0 bases, with 11 bases between them. The germline V gene has CDR1 SGHTA and CDR2 FQGNSA. There are 16 residues in the CDR3. CDR3 residues: CASSQNAGSGANVLTF. The CDR3 DNA reads TGTGCCAGCAGCCAGAATGCGGGCTCTGGGGCCAACGTCCTGACTTTC.

The chain combines TRBV29-1 with TRBJ2-1; 12 positions match TRBD2. Germline V gene data show CDR1 as SQVTM and CDR2 as ANQGSEA. The CDR3 runs to 17 residues. V lost 7 bases to trimming and J lost 3 bases; unmatched junction nucleotides: 13. Here the CDR3 reads CSATSGSALGVYNEQFF. The CDR3 DNA sequence: TGCAGCGCGACTAGCGGGAGTGCGTTGGGGGTCTACAATGAGCAGTTCTTC.

The rearrangement links TRBV6-6 to TRBJ1-2, with no clear D. Germline-derived CDR1 and CDR2 are MNHNY and SVGAGI (reference sequence). Trimming removed 2 bases at V and 5 bases at J, with 6 bases between. This CDR3 comprises 12 residues. The CDR3 spells CASSYEVYGYTF. The CDR3 region has the DNA TGTGCCAGCAGTTACGAGGTATATGGCTACACCTTC.

V and J are TRBV10-1 and TRBJ1-2; D is perhaps TRBD1 (6 bases). Looked up from germline, CDR1 is WNHNN and CDR2 is SYGVQD (reference sequence). The length of the CDR3 is 18 residues. Trimming stripped 0 bases from V and 2 bases from J, with 19 bases between. The CDR3, as DNA: TGCGCCAGCAGTGAGTCGGCCAGGGGTAAGCTCGGGAACTATGGCTACACCTTC. Translated, it gives CASSESARGKLGNYGYTF.

This rearrangement joins TRBV4-3 to TRBJ1-6; D not certain. Germline V gene sequence: CDR1 LGHNA, CDR2 YSLEER. The CDR3 loop spans 21 amino acids. V shed 0 bases and J shed 0 bases, with 21 bases lying between them. The chain's CDR3 is CASSQDTGFVSLSSYNSPLHF. Written as DNA, the CDR3 is TGCGCCAGCAGCCAAGATACGGGGTTCGTCTCTTTGAGCTCCTATAATTCACCCCTCCACTTT.

This clone was counted a single time. This sequence joins TRBV28 and TRBJ2-1; D is unresolved. There are 13 residues in the CDR3. Germline V gives CDR1 MDHEN, CDR2 SYDVKM. Trimming removed 3 bases from V and 3 bases from J, with 6 bases in between. The CDR3, as DNA: TGTGCCAGCAGTTTTCCGAGCTACAATGAGCAGTTCTTC. It translates to CASSFPSYNEQFF.

This rearrangement joins TRBV28 to TRBJ1-4; TRBD1 aligns across 8 bases. The ends lost 8 bases at V and 0 bases at J; junction bases unmatched: 8. Germline V CDR1 and CDR2: MDHEN, SYDVKM. The CDR3 is 16 amino acids. This chain's CDR3 is CASGDRLGATNEKLFF. The CDR3 DNA follows: TGTGCCAGCGGGGACAGGCTGGGGGCAACTAATGAAAAACTGTTTTTT.

The chain employs TRBV11-2 and TRBJ2-5, with a possible D match to TRBD2 (6 bases). Germline CDR1 and CDR2: SGHAT and FQNNGV. Trimming cost V 1 base and J 2 bases, with 14 bases left between them. The CDR3 spans 16 residues. The DNA for the CDR3 is TGTGCCAGCAGCTTAGGTACCGAGCGGGTTCAAGAGACCCAGTACTTC. Its translation: CASSLGTERVQETQYF.

The chain has TRBV27 and TRBJ2-7; 11 bases map to TRBD2. The CDR3 runs to 13 residues. Germline V CDR1 and CDR2: MNHEY, SMNVEV (reference sequence). The J segment lost 2 bases and the V segment lost 8 bases, leaving 2 bases of the junction unmatched. This chain's CDR3 is CASRLAGPYEQYF. CDR3 DNA sequence: TGTGCCAGCCGACTAGCGGGGCCCTACGAGCAGTACTTC.